Only a few counts were recorded for the clone carrying this T cell receptor beta chain. The sample comes from a study of T-cell reconstitution after alpha-beta-depleted transplantation in children. A library of TCRbeta sequences, prepared with unique molecular identifiers, was generated. TCRdb itself ran the PCR reads through MiXCR, one entry per CDR3 protein. The data contain around 410,000 distinct CDR3 sequences, roughly 10% of them seen just once; the ten biggest clones take up over 4.5%. CDR3 length equals 15 residues. Germline V gives CDR1 DFQATT, CDR2 SNEGSKA (reference sequence). V lost 5 bases, J lost 2 bases, and 6 bases stayed unmatched.

This receptor was identified in a human donor who donated a stem cell graft to a child with acute myeloid leukemia. Material: PBMCs from the stem cell graft donor, obtained from the stem cell graft. V and J are TRBV20-1 and TRBJ2-1; TRBD1 aligns across 10 bases. The CDR3 bases are TGCAGTGCTTATCCCGGGACAGGGGCCTACAATGAGCAGTTCTTC. Protein product: CSAYPGTGAYNEQFF.